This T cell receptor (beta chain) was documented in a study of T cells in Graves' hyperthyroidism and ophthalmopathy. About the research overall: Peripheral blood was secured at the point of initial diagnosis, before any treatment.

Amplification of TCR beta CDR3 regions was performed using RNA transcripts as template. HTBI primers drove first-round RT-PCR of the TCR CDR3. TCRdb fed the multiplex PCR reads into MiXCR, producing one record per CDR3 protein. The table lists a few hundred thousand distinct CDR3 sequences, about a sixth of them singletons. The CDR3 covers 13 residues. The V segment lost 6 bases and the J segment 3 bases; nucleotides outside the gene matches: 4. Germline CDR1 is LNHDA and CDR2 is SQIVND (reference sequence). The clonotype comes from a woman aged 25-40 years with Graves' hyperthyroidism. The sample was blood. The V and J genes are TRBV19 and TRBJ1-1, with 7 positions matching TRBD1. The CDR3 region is CASSMTGYTEAFF. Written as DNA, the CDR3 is TGTGCCAGTAGCATGACAGGGTACACTGAAGCTTTCTTT.